These 10 T cell receptor beta chains share one sample of origin, sequenced in a study of blood T cell repertoires in COVID-19. Method: immunoSEQ multiplex PCR; TCRdb's copy keeps in-frame clones and lacks some. Found here are some 290,000 clones, about four fifths of them singletons; the top ten hold just under 3%. The sequencing sample was made of peripheral blood. Source of these receptors: a woman in her fifties or sixties with active or convalescent COVID-19.

The rearrangement joins TRBV5-1 to TRBJ2-1, with 9 nucleotides matching TRBD2. V was pared by 0 bases and J by 3 bases, with 1 base of the junction left unmatched. Germline lookup yields CDR1 SGHRS and CDR2 YFSETQ. The CDR3 contains 15 residues. CDR3 residues: CASSLELAGYNEQFF. In DNA, the CDR3 is TGCGCCAGCAGCTTGGAACTAGCGGGCTACAATGAGCAGTTCTTC. Combining the CDR3 with reference TRBV5-1 and TRBJ2-1 gives the whole variable domain KAGVTQTPRYLIKTRGQQVTLSCSPISGHRSVSWYQQTPGQGLQFLFEYFSETQRNKGNFPGRFSGRQFSNSRSEMNVSTLELGDSALYLCASSLELAGYNEQFFGPGTRLTVL.

This chain uses TRBV7-9 with TRBJ2-2; 11 bases map to TRBD2. CDR3 length: 15 residues. V shed 7 bases, J shed 5 bases, and the junction held 6 bases outside the gene matches. The V gene's germline CDR1 is SEHNR and CDR2 FQNEAQ (reference sequence). CDR3 sequence reads: CASIGRLAGTGELFF. The DNA of the CDR3 is TGTGCCAGCATCGGTAGACTAGCGGGGACCGGGGAGCTGTTTTTT.

The chain joins TRBV3-1 (or the pseudogene TRBV3-2) to TRBJ2-1; 10 bases match TRBD2. Per the germline V gene, CDR1 is LGHDT and CDR2 is YNNKEL (reference sequence). CDR3 size: 15 residues. V lost 6 bases and J lost 9; bases outside the gene matches: 11. CDR3 region: CASRYSGGSAFEQFF. The CDR3 region has the DNA TGTGCCAGCAGATATAGCGGGGGGTCAGCATTTGAGCAGTTCTTC.

The chain carries TRBV5-6 and TRBJ1-6; 8 bases agree with TRBD1. The CDR3 extends over 15 amino acids. J was trimmed by 7 bases and V by 4 bases; bases with no gene match: 7. Germline lookup yields CDR1 SGHDT and CDR2 YYEEEE. The chain's CDR3 is CASSIRTGRNSPLHF. The CDR3 DNA reads TGTGCCAGCAGCATACGGACAGGGCGCAATTCACCCCTCCACTTT.

The CDR3 DNA reads TGTGCCAGCAGCTCCCAGGGGGATCAGCCCCAGCATTTT. Protein product: CASSSQGDQPQHF. The chain joins TRBV7-2 to TRBJ1-5; 7 bases align to TRBD1. Germline CDR1 reads SGHTA; CDR2 reads FQGNSA. The ends lost 4 bases at V and 5 bases at J; junction bases unmatched: 2. This CDR3 contains 13 residues. Using reference TRBV7-2 and TRBJ1-5 for the parts outside the CDR3, the full variable domain is GAGVSQSPSNKVTEKGKDVELRCDPISGHTALYWYRQSLGQGLEFLIYFQGNSAPDKSGLPSDRFSAERTGGSVSTLTIQRTQQEDSAVYLCASSSQGDQPQHFGDGTRLSIL.

This chain links TRBV6-1 with TRBJ2-1; 7 nucleotides agree with TRBD2. Germline V CDR1 and CDR2: MNHNS, SASEGT. The V segment lost 3 bases and the J segment 2 bases; nucleotides outside the gene matches: 4. CDR3 length equals 15 residues. The CDR3, as DNA: TGTGCCAGCAGTGAGGTGGGGGGGGCCTACAATGAGCAGTTCTTC. Translation gives CASSEVGGAYNEQFF.

The chain combines TRBV5-1 with TRBJ2-7; 7 bases align to TRBD1. Losses at the gene ends were 3 bases for V and 5 bases for J; bases not matched to a gene: 11. CDR1 is SGHRS, CDR2 YFSETQ, per germline. This CDR3 comprises 15 residues. The CDR3 spells CASSSGQPGGNEQYF. As DNA, the CDR3 is TGCGCCAGCAGCTCGGGACAGCCGGGCGGTAACGAGCAGTACTTC.

The chain links TRBV11-2 to TRBJ2-1; unclear D gene. The CDR3 spans 16 residues. Germline CDR1 and CDR2: SGHAT and FQNNGV. V was trimmed by 5 bases and J by 7 bases, leaving 21 bases between them. The CDR3 protein is CASSLNTIQVVNEQFF. The CDR3 nucleotides are TGTGCCAGCAGCCTTAACACAATCCAGGTCGTTAATGAGCAGTTCTTC.

J is TRBJ2-3 and V is TRBV7-9, with 13 bases identical to TRBD2. Germline CDR1 reads SEHNR; CDR2 reads FQNEAQ (reference sequence). This CDR3 has 17 residues. V lost 5 bases and J lost 1; bases outside the gene matches: 6. CDR3 sequence: CASSQLAGGFGTDTQYF. Here the CDR3 DNA reads TGTGCCAGCAGCCAACTAGCGGGGGGGTTCGGCACAGATACGCAGTATTTT.

The J gene is TRBJ2-3, the V gene TRBV9, with D possibly matching TRBD2 (6 bases). With 3 bases removed from V and 1 base from J, the gap between germline ends came to 12 bases. The CDR3 runs to 15 residues. Germline-derived CDR1 and CDR2 are SGDLS and YYNGEE. The CDR3 sequence: CASSARDFRTDTQYF. As DNA, the CDR3 is TGTGCCAGCAGCGCCAGGGACTTCCGCACAGATACGCAGTATTTT. The entire variable domain, with the rest obtained from reference TRBV9 and TRBJ2-3, is as follows: DSGVTQTPKHLITATGQRVTLRCSPRSGDLSVYWYQQSLDQGLQFLIQYYNGEERAKGNILERFSAQQFPDLHSELNLSSLELGDSALYFCASSARDFRTDTQYFGPGTRLTVL.